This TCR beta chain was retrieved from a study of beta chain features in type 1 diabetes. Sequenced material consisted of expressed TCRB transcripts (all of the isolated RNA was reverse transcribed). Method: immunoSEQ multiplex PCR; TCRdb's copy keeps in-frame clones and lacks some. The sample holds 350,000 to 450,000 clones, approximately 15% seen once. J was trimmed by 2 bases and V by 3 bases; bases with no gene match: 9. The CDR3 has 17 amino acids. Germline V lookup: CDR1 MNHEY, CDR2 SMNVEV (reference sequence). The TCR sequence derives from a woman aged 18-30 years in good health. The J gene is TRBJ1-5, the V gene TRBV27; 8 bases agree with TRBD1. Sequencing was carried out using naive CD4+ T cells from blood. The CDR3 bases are TGTGCCAGCAGTTTGGGCGACAGGGGACGGGGCAATCAGCCCCAGCATTTT. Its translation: CASSLGDRGRGNQPQHF.